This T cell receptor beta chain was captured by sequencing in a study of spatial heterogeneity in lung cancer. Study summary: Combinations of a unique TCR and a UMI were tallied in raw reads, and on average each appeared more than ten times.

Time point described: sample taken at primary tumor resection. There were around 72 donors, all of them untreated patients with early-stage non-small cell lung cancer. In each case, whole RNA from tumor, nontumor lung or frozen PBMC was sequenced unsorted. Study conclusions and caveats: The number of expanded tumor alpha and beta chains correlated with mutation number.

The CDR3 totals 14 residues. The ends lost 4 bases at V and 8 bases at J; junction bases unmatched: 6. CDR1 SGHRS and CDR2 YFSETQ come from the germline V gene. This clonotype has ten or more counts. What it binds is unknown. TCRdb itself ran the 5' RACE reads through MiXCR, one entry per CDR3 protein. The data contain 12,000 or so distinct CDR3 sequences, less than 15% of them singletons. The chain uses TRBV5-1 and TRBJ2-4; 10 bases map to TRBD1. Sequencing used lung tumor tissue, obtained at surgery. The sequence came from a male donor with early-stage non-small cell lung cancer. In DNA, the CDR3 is TGCGCCAGCAGCCCGGGACAGGGGCTGGACATTCAGTACTTC. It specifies CASSPGQGLDIQYF.